Below are 8 T cell receptor beta chains sequenced from a single sample in a study of blood T cell repertoires in COVID-19. Profiled with immunoSEQ multiplex PCR; TCRdb holds only in-frame clones, not every one. The sample consists of 68,000 or so clones, around 85% of them appearing once. Sequenced sample: peripheral blood. These receptor sequences come from a woman between 45 and 60 years old with acute or convalescent COVID-19.

The V gene is TRBV4-1, the J gene TRBJ2-5; TRBD2 agrees at 8 bases. Germline-derived CDR1 and CDR2 are MGHRA and YSYEKL. The length of the CDR3 is 15 residues. The junction had 4 bases not matched to a gene; V was cut back by 0 bases and J by 4 bases. CDR3 loop: CASSQEGLVGETQYF. CDR3 sequence (DNA): TGCGCCAGCAGCCAAGAGGGACTAGTCGGAGAGACCCAGTACTTC.

This rearrangement joins TRBV7-9 to TRBJ2-7, with D possibly TRBD1 on 5 matching bases. The V end was cut by 3 bases, the J end by 2 bases, with 11 bases between. CDR1 is SEHNR and CDR2 is FQNEAQ in the germline V gene (reference sequence). CDR3 length: 14 amino acids. CDR3 coding DNA: TGTGCCAGCAGCTTGAAGGGGCATACCTACGAGCAGTACTTC. It translates to CASSLKGHTYEQYF. Full variable domain (rest looked up from reference TRBV7-9 and TRBJ2-7): DTGVSQNPRHKITKRGQNVTFRCDPISEHNRLYWYRQTLGQGPEFLTYFQNEAQLEKSRLLSDRFSAERPKGSFSTLEIQRTEQGDSAMYLCASSLKGHTYEQYFGPGTRLTVT.

The chain is built from TRBV10-3 and TRBJ1-5, with TRBD1 matching 10 bases. This CDR3 has 17 amino acids. Germline assignment: CDR1 ENHRY and CDR2 SYGVKD. Trimming at V came to 1 base and at J to 6 bases, leaving 9 bases not matched to a gene. CDR3 amino acids: CAISEFPGQGSSQPQHF. CDR3 in DNA: TGTGCCATCAGTGAGTTTCCGGGACAGGGGTCCTCTCAGCCCCAGCATTTT.

V usage is TRBV19 and J usage is TRBJ2-3, with TRBD2 as a possible D gene (6 bases). Trimming pared 10 bases from V and 2 bases from J, leaving 16 bases between. The CDR3 has 14 residues. Germline CDR1 and CDR2: LNHDA and SQIVND (reference sequence). The CDR3 protein is CATSSWRDTDTQYF. The CDR3 DNA reads TGTGCCACCTCCTCCTGGCGGGACACAGATACGCAGTATTTT.

V gene TRBV7-6 combines with J gene TRBJ1-5; D uncertain. Germline V CDR1 and CDR2: SGHVS, FNYEAQ. CDR3 length: 14 residues. Between the trimmed V and J ends, which lost 5 bases and 5 bases, there was a span of 13 bases. The chain's CDR3 is CASSPDVGYQPQHF. The DNA for the CDR3 is TGTGCCAGCAGCCCAGATGTGGGCTATCAGCCCCAGCATTTT.

J is TRBJ2-5 and V is TRBV6-1, with D perhaps matching TRBD2 (5 bases). This CDR3 region has 15 residues. Trimming cost V 3 bases and J 5 bases, with 16 bases left between them. Germline lookup yields CDR1 MNHNS and CDR2 SASEGT. The DNA for the CDR3 is TGTGCCAGCAGTGAGGTCACTAGTTTTATTGAGACCCAGTACTTC. This gives the protein CASSEVTSFIETQYF.

This chain uses TRBV12-3 or TRBV12-4 with TRBJ1-1; weak D call: TRBD1 (5 bases). The V end lost 2 bases, the J end lost 4 bases, and 8 bases lay between the germline ends. The CDR3 has 13 amino acids. The CDR3 nucleotides read TGTGCCAGCAGTTTACAGGGAGGCACTGAAGCTTTCTTT. This encodes CASSLQGGTEAFF.

Only one count was recorded for this clone. The J gene is TRBJ2-4, the V gene TRBV5-1; 7 nucleotides align to TRBD1. J gave up 4 bases and V 4 bases, and 11 bases lay outside the gene matches. CDR3 length equals 16 residues. Germline CDR1 reads SGHRS; CDR2 reads YFSETQ. The CDR3 sequence is CASSRRTGDSKNIQYF. The CDR3 region has the DNA TGCGCCAGCAGCCGTCGAACAGGGGATTCAAAAAACATTCAGTACTTC. Looking up the rest from reference TRBV5-1 and TRBJ2-4 gives the full variable domain: KAGVTQTPRYLIKTRGQQVTLSCSPISGHRSVSWYQQTPGQGLQFLFEYFSETQRNKGNFPGRFSGRQFSNSRSEMNVSTLELGDSALYLCASSRRTGDSKNIQYFGAGTRLSVL.